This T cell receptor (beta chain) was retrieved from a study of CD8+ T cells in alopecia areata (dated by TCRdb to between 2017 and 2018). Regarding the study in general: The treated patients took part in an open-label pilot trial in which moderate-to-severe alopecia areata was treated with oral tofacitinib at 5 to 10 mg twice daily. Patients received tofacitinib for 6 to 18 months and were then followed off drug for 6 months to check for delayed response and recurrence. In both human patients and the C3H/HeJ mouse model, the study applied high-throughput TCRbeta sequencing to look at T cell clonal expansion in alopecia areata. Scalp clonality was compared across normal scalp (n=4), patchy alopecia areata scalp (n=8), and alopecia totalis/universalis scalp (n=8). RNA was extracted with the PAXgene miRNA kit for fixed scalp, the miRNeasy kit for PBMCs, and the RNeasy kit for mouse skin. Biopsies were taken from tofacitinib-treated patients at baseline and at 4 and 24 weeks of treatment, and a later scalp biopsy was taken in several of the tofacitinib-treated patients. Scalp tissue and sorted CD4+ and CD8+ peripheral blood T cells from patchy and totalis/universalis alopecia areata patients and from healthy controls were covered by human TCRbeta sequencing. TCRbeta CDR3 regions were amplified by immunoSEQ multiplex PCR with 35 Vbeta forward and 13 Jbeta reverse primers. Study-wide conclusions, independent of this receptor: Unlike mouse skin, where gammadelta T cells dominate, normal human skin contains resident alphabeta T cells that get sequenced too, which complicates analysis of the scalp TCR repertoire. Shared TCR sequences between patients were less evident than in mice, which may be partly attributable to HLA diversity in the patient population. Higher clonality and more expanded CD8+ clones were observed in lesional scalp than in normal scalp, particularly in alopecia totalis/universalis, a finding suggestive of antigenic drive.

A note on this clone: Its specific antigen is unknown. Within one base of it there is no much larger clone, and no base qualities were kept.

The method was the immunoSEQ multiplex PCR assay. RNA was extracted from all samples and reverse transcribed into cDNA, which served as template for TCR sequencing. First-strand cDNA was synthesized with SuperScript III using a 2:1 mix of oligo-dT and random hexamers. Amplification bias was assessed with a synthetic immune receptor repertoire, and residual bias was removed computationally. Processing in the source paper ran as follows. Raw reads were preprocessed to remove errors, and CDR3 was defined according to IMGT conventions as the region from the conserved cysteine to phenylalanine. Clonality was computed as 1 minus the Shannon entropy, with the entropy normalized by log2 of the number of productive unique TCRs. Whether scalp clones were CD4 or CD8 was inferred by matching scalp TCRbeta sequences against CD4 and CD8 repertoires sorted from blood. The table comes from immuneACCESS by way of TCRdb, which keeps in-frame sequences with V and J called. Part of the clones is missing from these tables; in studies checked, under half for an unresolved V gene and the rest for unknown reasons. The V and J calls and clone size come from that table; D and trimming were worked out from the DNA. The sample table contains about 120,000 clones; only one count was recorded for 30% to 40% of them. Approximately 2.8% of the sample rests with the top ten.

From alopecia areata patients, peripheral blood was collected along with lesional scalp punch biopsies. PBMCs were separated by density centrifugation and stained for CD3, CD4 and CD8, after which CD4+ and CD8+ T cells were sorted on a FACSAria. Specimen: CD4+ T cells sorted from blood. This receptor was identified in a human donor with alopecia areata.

The CDR3 protein sequence reads: CAWGPDLTGGRETQYF. The DNA sequence is given as TGTGCCTGGGGGCCCGACCTGACAGGGGGCAGGGAGACCCAGTACTTC. The chain joins TRBV30 to TRBJ2-5; TRBD1 aligns with 10 central bases. Trimming takes 5 bases off V and 5 bases off J; junction bases not matched to a gene: 14. Via the germline V gene (reference sequence), CDR1 is GTSNPN and CDR2 SVGIG. Including cysteine and phenylalanine, the CDR3 has 16 amino acids. Kept here is only the CDR3 DNA, which spans 48 bases and is read in frame from base 1.